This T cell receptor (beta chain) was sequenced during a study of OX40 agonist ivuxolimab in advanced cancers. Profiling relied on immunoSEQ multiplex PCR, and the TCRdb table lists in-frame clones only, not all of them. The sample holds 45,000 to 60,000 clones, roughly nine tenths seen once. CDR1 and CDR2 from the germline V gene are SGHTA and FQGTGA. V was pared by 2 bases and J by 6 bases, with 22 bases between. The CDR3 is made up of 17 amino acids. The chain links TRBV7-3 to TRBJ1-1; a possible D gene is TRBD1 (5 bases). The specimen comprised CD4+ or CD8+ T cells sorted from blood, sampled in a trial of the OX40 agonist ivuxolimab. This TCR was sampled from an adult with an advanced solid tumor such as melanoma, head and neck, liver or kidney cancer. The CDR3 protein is CASSLEGFRDYGSEAFF. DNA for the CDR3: TGTGCCAGCAGCTTAGAGGGATTCAGGGATTACGGGTCTGAAGCTTTCTTT. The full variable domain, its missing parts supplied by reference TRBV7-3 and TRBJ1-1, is GAGVSQTPSNKVTEKGKYVELRCDPISGHTALYWYRQSLGQGPEFLIYFQGTGAADDSGLPNDRFFAVRPEGSVSTLKIQRTERGDSAVYLCASSLEGFRDYGSEAFFGQGTRLTVV.